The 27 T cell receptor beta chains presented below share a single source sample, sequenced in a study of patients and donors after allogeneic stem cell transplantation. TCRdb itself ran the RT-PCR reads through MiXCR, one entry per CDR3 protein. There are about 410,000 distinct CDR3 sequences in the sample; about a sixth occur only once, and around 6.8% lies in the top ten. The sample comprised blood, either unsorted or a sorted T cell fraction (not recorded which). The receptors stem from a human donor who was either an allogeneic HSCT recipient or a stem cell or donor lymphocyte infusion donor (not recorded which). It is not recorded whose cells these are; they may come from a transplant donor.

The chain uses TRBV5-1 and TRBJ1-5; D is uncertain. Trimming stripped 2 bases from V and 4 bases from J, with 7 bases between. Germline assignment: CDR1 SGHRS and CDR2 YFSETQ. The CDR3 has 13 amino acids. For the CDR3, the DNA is TGCGCCAGCAGCTTCGATGAGAATCAGCCCCAGCATTTT. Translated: CASSFDENQPQHF.

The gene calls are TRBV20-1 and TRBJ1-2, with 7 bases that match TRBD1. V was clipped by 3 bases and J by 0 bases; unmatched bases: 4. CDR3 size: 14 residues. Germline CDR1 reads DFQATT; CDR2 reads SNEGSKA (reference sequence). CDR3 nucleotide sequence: TGCAGTGCTAGGAAGACAGGGTCTAACTATGGCTACACCTTC. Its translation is CSARKTGSNYGYTF.

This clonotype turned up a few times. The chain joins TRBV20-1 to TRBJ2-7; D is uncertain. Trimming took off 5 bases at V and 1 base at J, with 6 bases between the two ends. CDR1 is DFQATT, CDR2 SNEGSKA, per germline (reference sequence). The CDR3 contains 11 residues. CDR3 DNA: TGCAGTGCTGGTGCTTCCTACGAGCAGTACTTC. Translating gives CSAGASYEQYF.

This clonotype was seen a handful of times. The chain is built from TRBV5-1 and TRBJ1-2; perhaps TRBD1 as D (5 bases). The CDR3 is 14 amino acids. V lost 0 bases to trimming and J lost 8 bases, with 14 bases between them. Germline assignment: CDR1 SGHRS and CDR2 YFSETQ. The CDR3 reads CASSLEAGTNGYTF. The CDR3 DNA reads TGCGCCAGCAGCTTGGAGGCAGGGACTAACGGCTACACCTTC.

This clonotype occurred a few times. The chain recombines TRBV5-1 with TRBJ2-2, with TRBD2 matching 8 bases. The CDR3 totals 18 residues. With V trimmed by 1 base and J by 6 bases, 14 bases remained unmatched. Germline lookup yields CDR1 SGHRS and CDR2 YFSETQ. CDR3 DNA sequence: TGCGCCAGCAGCTTGCCCCAGGGCGGTAGCGGGAATGCCGGGGAGCTGTTTTTT. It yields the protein CASSLPQGGSGNAGELFF.

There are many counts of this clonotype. The CDR3 coding sequence is TGTGCCAGCAGCCCCCTAGCGGGGACGAACACCGGGGAGCTGTTTTTT. Its translation is CASSPLAGTNTGELFF. The rearrangement joins TRBV11-2 to TRBJ2-2; 9 positions match TRBD2. J gave up 0 bases and V 5 bases, and 4 bases lay outside the gene matches. This CDR3 has 16 amino acids. CDR1 is SGHAT, CDR2 FQNNGV, per germline.

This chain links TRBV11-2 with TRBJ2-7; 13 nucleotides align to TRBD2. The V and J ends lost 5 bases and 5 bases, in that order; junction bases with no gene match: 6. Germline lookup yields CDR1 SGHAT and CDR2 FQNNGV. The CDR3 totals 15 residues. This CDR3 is CASSNRTSGSNEQYF. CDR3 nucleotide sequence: TGTGCCAGCAGCAACCGGACTAGCGGGAGTAACGAGCAGTACTTC.

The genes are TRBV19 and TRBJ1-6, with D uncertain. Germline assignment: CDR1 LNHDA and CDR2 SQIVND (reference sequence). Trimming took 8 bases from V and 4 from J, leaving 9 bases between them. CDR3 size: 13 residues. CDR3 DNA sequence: TGTGCCAGTGGTCGGCAGTATAATTCACCCCTCCACTTT. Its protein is CASGRQYNSPLHF.

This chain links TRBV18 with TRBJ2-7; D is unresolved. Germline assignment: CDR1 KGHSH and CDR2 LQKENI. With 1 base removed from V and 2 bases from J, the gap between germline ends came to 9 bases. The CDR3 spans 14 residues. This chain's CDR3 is CASSPQRRTYEQYF. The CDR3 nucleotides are TGTGCCAGCTCACCACAGAGGAGAACCTACGAGCAGTACTTC.

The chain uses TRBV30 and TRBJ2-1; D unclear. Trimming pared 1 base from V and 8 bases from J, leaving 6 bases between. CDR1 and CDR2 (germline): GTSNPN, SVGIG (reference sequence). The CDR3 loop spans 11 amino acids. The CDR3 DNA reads TGTGCCTGGAGTGCGGAGTATGAGCAGTTCTTC. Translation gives CAWSAEYEQFF.

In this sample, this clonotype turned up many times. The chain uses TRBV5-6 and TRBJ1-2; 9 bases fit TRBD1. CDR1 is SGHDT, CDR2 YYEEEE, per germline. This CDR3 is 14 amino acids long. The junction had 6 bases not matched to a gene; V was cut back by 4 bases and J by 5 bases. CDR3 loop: CASSGRDRAYGYTF. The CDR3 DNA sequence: TGTGCCAGCAGCGGCCGGGACAGGGCATATGGCTACACCTTC.

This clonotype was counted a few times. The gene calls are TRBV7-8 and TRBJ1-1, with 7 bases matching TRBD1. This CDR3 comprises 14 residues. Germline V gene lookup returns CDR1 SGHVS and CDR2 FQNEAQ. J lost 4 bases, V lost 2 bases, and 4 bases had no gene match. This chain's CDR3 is CASSLRQGFTEAFF. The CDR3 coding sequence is TGTGCCAGCAGCTTACGACAGGGTTTCACTGAAGCTTTCTTT.

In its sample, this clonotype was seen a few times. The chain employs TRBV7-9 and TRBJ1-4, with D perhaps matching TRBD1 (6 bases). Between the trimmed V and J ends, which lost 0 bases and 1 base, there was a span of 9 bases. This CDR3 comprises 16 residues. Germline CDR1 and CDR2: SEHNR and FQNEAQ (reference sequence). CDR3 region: CASSLAGRGTNEKLFF. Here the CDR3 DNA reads TGTGCCAGCAGCTTAGCAGGCAGGGGAACTAATGAAAAACTGTTTTTT.

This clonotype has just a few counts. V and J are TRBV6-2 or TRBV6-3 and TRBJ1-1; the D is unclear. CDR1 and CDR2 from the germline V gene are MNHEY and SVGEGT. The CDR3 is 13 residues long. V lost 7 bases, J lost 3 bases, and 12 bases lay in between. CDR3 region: CASNEGWDTEAFF. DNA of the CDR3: TGTGCCAGCAACGAGGGATGGGACACTGAAGCTTTCTTT.

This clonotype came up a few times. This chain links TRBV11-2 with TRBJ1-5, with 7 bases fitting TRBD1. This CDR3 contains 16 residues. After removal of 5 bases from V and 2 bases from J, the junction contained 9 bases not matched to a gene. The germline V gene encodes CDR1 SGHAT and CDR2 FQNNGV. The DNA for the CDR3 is TGTGCCAGCAGCCCCCGGACAGGAGAACGCAATCAGCCCCAGCATTTT. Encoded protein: CASSPRTGERNQPQHF.

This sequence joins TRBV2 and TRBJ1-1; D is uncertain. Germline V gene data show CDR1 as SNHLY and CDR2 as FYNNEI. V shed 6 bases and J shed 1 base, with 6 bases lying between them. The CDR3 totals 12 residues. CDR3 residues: CASRRQNTEAFF. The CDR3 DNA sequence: TGTGCCAGCAGAAGACAGAACACTGAAGCTTTCTTT.

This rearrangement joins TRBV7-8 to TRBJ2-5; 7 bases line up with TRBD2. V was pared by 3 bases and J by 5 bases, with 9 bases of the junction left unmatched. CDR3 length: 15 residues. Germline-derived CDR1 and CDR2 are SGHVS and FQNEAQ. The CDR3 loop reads CASSFSGGRQETQYF. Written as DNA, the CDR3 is TGTGCCAGCAGCTTCTCGGGAGGAAGGCAGGAGACCCAGTACTTC.

The CDR3 DNA follows: TGTGCCAGCAGCGAGCTCTTCGGAGAAGGTTTCACAGATACGCAGTATTTT. It is translated as CASSELFGEGFTDTQYF. J is TRBJ2-3 and V is TRBV6-2 or TRBV6-3; D remains ambiguous. CDR3 length: 17 residues. The germline CDR1 and CDR2 sequences are MNHEY and SVGEGT. V gave up 6 bases and J gave up 2 bases, with 21 bases separating them.

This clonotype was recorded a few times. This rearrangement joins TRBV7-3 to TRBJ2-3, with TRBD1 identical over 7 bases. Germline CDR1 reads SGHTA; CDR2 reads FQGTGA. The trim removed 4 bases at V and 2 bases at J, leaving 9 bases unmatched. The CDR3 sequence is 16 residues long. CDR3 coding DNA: TGTGCCAGCAGCTCCACCGGGACAGCTTTCACAGATACGCAGTATTTT. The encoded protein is CASSSTGTAFTDTQYF.

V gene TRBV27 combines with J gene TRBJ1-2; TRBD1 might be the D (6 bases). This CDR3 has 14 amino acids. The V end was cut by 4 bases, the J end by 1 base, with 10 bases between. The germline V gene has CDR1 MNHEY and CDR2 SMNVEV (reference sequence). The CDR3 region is CASSSGQINYGYTF. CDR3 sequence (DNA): TGTGCCAGCAGTTCAGGACAGATTAACTATGGCTACACCTTC.

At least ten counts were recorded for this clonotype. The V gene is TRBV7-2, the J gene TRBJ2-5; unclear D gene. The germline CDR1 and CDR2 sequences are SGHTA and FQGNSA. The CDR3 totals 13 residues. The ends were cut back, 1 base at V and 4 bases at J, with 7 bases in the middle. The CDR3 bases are TGTGCCAGCAGCTTAGGATGGAGAGAGACCCAGTACTTC. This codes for CASSLGWRETQYF.

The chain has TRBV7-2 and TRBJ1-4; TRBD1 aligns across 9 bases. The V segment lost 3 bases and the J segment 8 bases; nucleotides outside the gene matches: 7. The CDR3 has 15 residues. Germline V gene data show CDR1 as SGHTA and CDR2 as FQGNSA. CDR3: CASSLGQGGREKLFF. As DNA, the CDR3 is TGTGCCAGCAGCTTGGGACAGGGAGGGAGGGAAAAACTGTTTTTT.

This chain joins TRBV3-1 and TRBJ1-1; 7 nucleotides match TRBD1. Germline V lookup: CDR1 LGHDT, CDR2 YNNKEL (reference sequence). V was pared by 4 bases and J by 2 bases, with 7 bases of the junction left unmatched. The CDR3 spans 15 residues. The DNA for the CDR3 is TGTGCCAGCAGCCTTTCCGGGACAGCTAACACTGAAGCTTTCTTT. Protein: CASSLSGTANTEAFF.

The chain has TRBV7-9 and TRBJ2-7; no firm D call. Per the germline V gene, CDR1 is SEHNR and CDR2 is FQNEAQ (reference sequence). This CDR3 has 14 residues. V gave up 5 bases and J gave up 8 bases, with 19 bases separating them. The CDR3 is CASSETRVLRKQYF. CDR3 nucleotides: TGTGCCAGCAGCGAGACAAGGGTGCTACGTAAGCAGTACTTC. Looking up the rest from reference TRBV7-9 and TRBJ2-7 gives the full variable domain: DTGVSQNPRHKITKRGQNVTFRCDPISEHNRLYWYRQTLGQGPEFLTYFQNEAQLEKSRLLSDRFSAERPKGSFSTLEIQRTEQGDSAMYLCASSETRVLRKQYFGPGTRLTVT.

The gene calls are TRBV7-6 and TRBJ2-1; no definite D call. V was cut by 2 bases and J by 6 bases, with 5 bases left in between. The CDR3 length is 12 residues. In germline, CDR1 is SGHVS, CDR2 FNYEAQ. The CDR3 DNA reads TGTGCCAGCAGCTTAACCCCCAATGAGCAGTTCTTC. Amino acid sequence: CASSLTPNEQFF.

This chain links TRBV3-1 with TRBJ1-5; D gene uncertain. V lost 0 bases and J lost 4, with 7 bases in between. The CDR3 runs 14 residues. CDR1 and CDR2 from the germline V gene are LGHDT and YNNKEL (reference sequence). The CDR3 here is CASSQDYINQPQHF. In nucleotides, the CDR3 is TGTGCCAGCAGCCAAGATTACATTAATCAGCCCCAGCATTTT. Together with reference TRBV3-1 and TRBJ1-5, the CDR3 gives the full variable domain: DTAVSQTPKYLVTQMGNDKSIKCEQNLGHDTMYWYKQDSKKFLKIMFSYNNKELIINETVPNRFSPKSPDKAHLNLHINSLELGDSAVYFCASSQDYINQPQHFGDGTRLSIL.

The CDR3 bases are TGTGCCAGCAGCTTACTCCCCTCCGGCGGCTACACCTTC. As protein: CASSLLPSGGYTF. This sequence joins TRBV7-9 and TRBJ1-2; D is unresolved. Germline values: CDR1 SEHNR, CDR2 FQNEAQ (reference sequence). V was cut by 2 bases and J by 8 bases, with 12 bases left in between. This CDR3 comprises 13 residues.